This entry features one TCR beta chain sequence. Its antigen is as yet unknown. This same CDR3 is encoded by further DNA sequences in the sample. As defined, naive CD8 cells were CD45RO-negative and positively selected for CCR7, with terminally differentiated effector memory CD45RA+ cells excluded. Deep was the level at which the assay was run. TCRdb's table, derived via immunoSEQ multiplex PCR, lists solely in-frame clones and lacks some. The repertoire consists of under 1 million clones, with 96% occurring once and the leading ten covering around 0.25%. These data come from a study of shared clonotypes between healthy human individuals. Whole-study context: Aged 18 to 49, the donors were two women and a few men. Study-wide results and caveats: Investigators expected sequencing depth to affect clonotype sharing among donors. Against clonotypes common to all four donors, non-shared ones had lower generation probabilities.

With 6 bases removed from V and 4 bases from J, the gap between germline ends came to 14 bases. CDR1 and CDR2 from the germline V gene are LNHNV and YYDKDF (reference sequence). The CDR3 sequence is 14 residues long. The TCR sequence derives from a man aged 30 to 45 in good health. The rearrangement uses TRBV15 and TRBJ2-3; no reliable D call. Sequenced: naive CD8+ T cells sorted from blood. CDR3 coding DNA: TGTGCCACCAGAGTGCGAGGAAATTCAGATACGCAGTATTTT. Amino acid sequence: CATRVRGNSDTQYF.